The present entry profiles one T cell receptor beta chain with its context. Its target is not known. These data belong to a study of regulatory and conventional T cells in RAG deficiency. Study conclusions and caveats: Patient subsets had shorter CDR3s; Omenn Treg-Tconv overlap exceeded 90%.

Using immunoSEQ multiplex PCR, the repertoire was profiled, and TCRdb retains in-frame clones only, with some absent. The sample includes about 46,000 clones, 75% to 90% of them seen just once. Blood CD4+ CD25-low CD127-high conventional T cells supplied the genomic DNA template. Per the germline V gene, CDR1 is SGHNT and CDR2 is YYREEE (reference sequence). This CDR3 has 17 amino acids. V gave up 4 bases and J gave up 5 bases, with 21 bases separating them. These data were likewise used in another study, on regulatory T cells. That source reports: Primers: 52 TRBV forward and 13 TRBJ reverse.

The sequenced material came from CD4+ effector T cells sorted from blood. This clonotype was obtained from a human donor in good health. This chain joins TRBV5-4 and TRBJ2-2; a weak D match, TRBD2 (5 bases). The DNA of the CDR3 is TGTGCCAGCAGCCCCCCAGCGCGGGTAGAAGGGACCGGGGAGCTGTTTTTT. This sequence encodes CASSPPARVEGTGELFF.